One and the same sample provided the 26 T cell receptor beta chains below, sequenced in a study of response to subunit inactivated influenza vaccine. TCRdb re-analysed the RT-PCR reads in MiXCR, keeping a single row per CDR3 protein. The sample records about 650,000 distinct CDR3 sequences, around 15% being singletons. The sequencing here drew on PBMCs from blood, taken 14 to 15 days before vaccination. The receptors derive from a man aged 45-60 years who received an inactivated influenza vaccine.

This clonotype was recorded at least ten times. This rearrangement joins TRBV11-1 to TRBJ2-2, with D perhaps TRBD2 (6 bases). V gave up 8 bases and J gave up 4 bases, with 14 bases separating them. The length of the CDR3 is 14 residues. Germline CDR1 is SGHAT and CDR2 is FQDESV (reference sequence). The CDR3 protein is CASRGQGGTGELFF. Here the CDR3 DNA reads TGTGCCAGCCGGGGCCAGGGAGGCACCGGGGAGCTGTTTTTT.

Details on this clonotype: At one end, the junction sequence differs from germline, possibly due to a read error. The V call is TRBV7-7, the J call TRBJ2-5; D might be TRBD1 (6 bases). In germline, CDR1 is SSHAT, CDR2 FNYEAQ (reference sequence). The CDR3 contains 16 residues. CDR3 in amino acids: CASSHIPEQGAVTQYF. As DNA, the CDR3 is TGTGCTAGCAGTCACATACCGGAACAGGGAGCTGTGACCCAGTACTTC.

This clonotype was found a few times. The J gene is TRBJ2-7, the V gene TRBV5-6, with D maybe TRBD2 (5 bases). From germline, CDR1 is SGHDT and CDR2 YYEEEE. CDR3 length: 14 residues. Between the trimmed V and J ends, which lost 4 bases and 4 bases, there was a span of 15 bases. Written as DNA, the CDR3 is TGTGCCAGCAGCGCGGCCCTTACGGGGTACGAGCAGTACTTC. Its translation: CASSAALTGYEQYF.

This chain joins TRBV11-1 and TRBJ2-1, with D unclear. CDR1 and CDR2 from the germline V gene are SGHAT and FQDESV (reference sequence). The CDR3 totals 14 residues. Trimming removed 5 bases from V and 6 bases from J, with 14 bases in between. The CDR3 sequence: CASSKFAASNEQFF. Here the CDR3 DNA reads TGTGCCAGCAGCAAATTTGCGGCTAGCAATGAGCAGTTCTTC.

The sample holds a few counts of this clonotype. The chain couples TRBV7-9 to TRBJ2-7; no reliable D call. The CDR3 consists of 12 residues. The V end was cut by 3 bases, the J end by 6 bases, with 9 bases between. CDR1 SEHNR and CDR2 FQNEAQ come from the germline V gene (reference sequence). The CDR3 region is CASSFSAPEQYF. The CDR3 coding sequence is TGTGCCAGCAGCTTCTCAGCACCCGAGCAGTACTTC. The variable domain in full, with the rest retrieved from reference TRBV7-9 and TRBJ2-7, is DTGVSQNPRHKITKRGQNVTFRCDPISEHNRLYWYRQTLGQGPEFLTYFQNEAQLEKSRLLSDRFSAERPKGSFSTLEIQRTEQGDSAMYLCASSFSAPEQYFGPGTRLTVT.

The J gene is TRBJ2-5, the V gene TRBV5-4; 16 bases line up with TRBD2. The trim removed 2 bases at V and 1 base at J, leaving 5 bases unmatched. From germline, CDR1 is SGHNT and CDR2 YYREEE (reference sequence). The CDR3 consists of 18 residues. The CDR3, as DNA: TGTGCCAGCAGCTTTCCCGGGACTAGCGGGAGGGCCCAAGAGACCCAGTACTTC. This encodes CASSFPGTSGRAQETQYF.

This clonotype came up many times. The rearrangement links TRBV14 to TRBJ1-6; weak D call: TRBD1 (6 bases). The germline V gene encodes CDR1 SGHDN and CDR2 FVKESK. V was cut by 4 bases and J by 7 bases, with 8 bases left in between. CDR3 size: 13 residues. CDR3 sequence (DNA): TGTGCCAGCAGCCGACAGGCAAATTCACCCCTCCACTTT. Protein sequence: CASSRQANSPLHF. Drawing the rest from reference TRBV14 and TRBJ1-6, the complete variable domain is EAGVTQFPSHSVIEKGQTVTLRCDPISGHDNLYWYRRVMGKEIKFLLHFVKESKQDESGMPNNRFLAERTGGTYSTLKVQPAELEDSGVYFCASSRQANSPLHFGNGTRLTVT.

The V and J genes are TRBV4-3 and TRBJ2-3, with D unresolved. Between the trimmed V and J ends, which lost 2 bases and 5 bases, there was a span of 23 bases. CDR1 LGHNA and CDR2 YSLEER come from the germline V gene. The CDR3 sequence is 18 residues long. The CDR3, as DNA: TGCGCCAGCAGCCAACCTCCTTTGCTGAAGGGTAGTAGAGATACGCAGTATTTT. Encoded protein: CASSQPPLLKGSRDTQYF.

This clonotype showed up many times. The rearrangement joins TRBV27 to TRBJ2-1, with 11 bases matching TRBD2. CDR1 and CDR2 (germline): MNHEY, SMNVEV (reference sequence). This CDR3 spans 16 amino acids. Trimming took 5 bases from V and 4 from J; bases not matched to a gene: 7. DNA of the CDR3: TGTGCCAGCAGTCTTATAGGGACTAGCGGTTACAATGAGCAGTTCTTC. Translation gives CASSLIGTSGYNEQFF.

The table lists this clonotype with a few counts. This chain connects TRBV6-1 to TRBJ1-2; D call uncertain. The CDR3 totals 13 residues. Germline V gene lookup returns CDR1 MNHNS and CDR2 SASEGT. Trimming took off 3 bases at V and 8 bases at J, with 13 bases between the two ends. CDR3 residues: CASSDSSGVGYTF. The CDR3, as DNA: TGTGCCAGCAGTGATAGTAGCGGGGTAGGCTACACCTTC.

The V and J genes are TRBV30 and TRBJ2-3; D is ambiguous. From germline, CDR1 is GTSNPN and CDR2 SVGIG (reference sequence). The CDR3 consists of 15 residues. V was pared by 7 bases and J by 1 base, with 18 bases between. The CDR3 nucleotides are TGTGCCTCCACAGTGGGGTTTTTAGGCACAGATACGCAGTATTTT. Translation: CASTVGFLGTDTQYF. The variable domain in full, completed from reference TRBV30 and TRBJ2-3, reads SQTIHQWPATLVQPVGSPLSLECTVEGTSNPNLYWYRQAAGRGLQLLFYSVGIGQISSEVPQNLSASRPQDRQFILSSKKLLLSDSGFYLCASTVGFLGTDTQYFGPGTRLTVL.

The rearrangement links TRBV24-1 to TRBJ2-1, with 11 bases fitting TRBD1. CDR3 size: 13 residues. Trimming took 11 bases from V and 10 from J; bases not matched to a gene: 9. Germline V gives CDR1 KGHDR, CDR2 SFDVKD. This CDR3 is CAIGTGGREEQFF. CDR3 in DNA: TGTGCCATCGGGACAGGGGGACGTGAAGAGCAGTTCTTC.

This clonotype was detected only a few times. The rearrangement links TRBV5-1 to TRBJ2-3; TRBD2 aligns across 14 bases. V lost 4 bases to trimming and J lost 6 bases; unmatched junction nucleotides: 13. The germline CDR1 and CDR2 sequences are SGHRS and YFSETQ. This CDR3 is built from 18 residues. Here the CDR3 DNA reads TGCGCCAGCAGCGCGGGATGGCCGGGACTAGCGGGAGAGGATACGCAGTATTTT. Encoded protein: CASSAGWPGLAGEDTQYF. Filled out from reference TRBV5-1 and TRBJ2-3, the complete variable domain reads KAGVTQTPRYLIKTRGQQVTLSCSPISGHRSVSWYQQTPGQGLQFLFEYFSETQRNKGNFPGRFSGRQFSNSRSEMNVSTLELGDSALYLCASSAGWPGLAGEDTQYFGPGTRLTVL.

This clonotype was counted a few times. The chain has TRBV4-3 and TRBJ1-4; D may be TRBD1 (5 bases). Germline lookup yields CDR1 LGHNA and CDR2 YSLEER. V was pared by 0 bases and J by 8 bases, with 19 bases between. This CDR3 has 17 amino acids. The CDR3 DNA sequence: TGCGCCAGCAGCCAAGATTTCACCGGGGGACGAGGGGAAAAACTGTTTTTT. Protein sequence: CASSQDFTGGRGEKLFF.

This clonotype was counted ten times or more. This sequence joins TRBV5-1 and TRBJ2-2; D uncertain. CDR1 is SGHRS and CDR2 is YFSETQ in the germline V gene. There are 15 residues in the CDR3. V was cut by 1 base and J by 1 base, with 8 bases left in between. Here the CDR3 DNA reads TGCGCCAGCAGCTTGTTCGTAGGGAACACCGGGGAGCTGTTTTTT. It is translated as CASSLFVGNTGELFF.

The chain has TRBV27 and TRBJ2-1, with D possibly TRBD1 on 6 matching bases. Trimming cost V 1 base and J 0 bases, with 10 bases left between them. The V gene's germline CDR1 is MNHEY and CDR2 SMNVEV (reference sequence). CDR3 size: 16 residues. For the CDR3, the DNA is TGTGCCAGCAGTTTATTTGGACAGAGCTCCTACAATGAGCAGTTCTTC. Encoded protein: CASSLFGQSSYNEQFF.

V gene TRBV28 combines with J gene TRBJ1-1; 12 nucleotides align to TRBD1. Germline loops: CDR1 MDHEN, CDR2 SYDVKM. This CDR3 has 16 amino acids. J was trimmed by 0 bases and V by 5 bases; bases with no gene match: 4. The CDR3 is CASSVGTGGLNTEAFF. DNA for the CDR3: TGTGCCAGCAGTGTCGGGACAGGGGGCCTGAACACTGAAGCTTTCTTT.

This clonotype has a single count. The chain couples TRBV19 to TRBJ1-6; the match to TRBD1 covers 7 bases. CDR1 LNHDA and CDR2 SQIVND come from the germline V gene (reference sequence). V was clipped by 9 bases and J by 4 bases; unmatched bases: 9. The CDR3 has 15 residues. The CDR3 loop reads CASIGTEKYNSPLHF. The CDR3 bases are TGTGCCAGCATCGGGACAGAAAAATATAATTCACCCCTCCACTTT.

The chain has TRBV7-6 and TRBJ2-7, with 12 bases identical to TRBD1. Germline lookup yields CDR1 SGHVS and CDR2 FNYEAQ. J was trimmed by 4 bases and V by 4 bases; bases with no gene match: 8. The CDR3 has 16 residues. In nucleotides, the CDR3 is TGTGCCAGCAGCTCGGGACAGGGGGCGATTGGATACGAGCAGTACTTC. This codes for CASSSGQGAIGYEQYF.

This rearrangement joins TRBV7-9 to TRBJ2-2; TRBD1 might be the D (6 bases). CDR3 size: 13 residues. Germline V CDR1 and CDR2: SEHNR, FQNEAQ (reference sequence). V dropped 5 bases and J dropped 7 bases, with 11 bases sitting between them. CDR3 sequence: CASSPHRDGELFF. The CDR3 DNA follows: TGTGCCAGCAGCCCACACAGGGACGGGGAGCTGTTTTTT. The variable domain in full, completed from reference TRBV7-9 and TRBJ2-2, reads DTGVSQNPRHKITKRGQNVTFRCDPISEHNRLYWYRQTLGQGPEFLTYFQNEAQLEKSRLLSDRFSAERPKGSFSTLEIQRTEQGDSAMYLCASSPHRDGELFFGEGSRLTVL.

This clonotype was found many times. One end of the junction varies from germline; a read error may be responsible. V gene TRBV12-3 or TRBV12-4 combines with J gene TRBJ1-3, with a weak D call TRBD1 (6 bases). The CDR3 loop spans 13 amino acids. The CDR3 DNA sequence: TGTGCCAGCAGTTTAGTCGGTCTTGGCAGGGGAGATTTT. Protein sequence: CASSLVGLGRGDF.

This chain connects TRBV12-3 or TRBV12-4 to TRBJ1-2; 7 nucleotides line up with TRBD1. This CDR3 has 16 amino acids. Unmatched junction bases numbered 13, after V lost 6 bases and J lost 3 bases. CDR3 amino acids: CASSPKGATAYYGYTF. In nucleotides, the CDR3 is TGTGCCAGCAGCCCCAAGGGGGCGACAGCATACTATGGCTACACCTTC.

This clonotype was seen repeatedly, ten times or more. The J gene is TRBJ1-5, the V gene TRBV5-1, with 7 bases that match TRBD1. The CDR3 spans 14 residues. CDR1 and CDR2 from the germline V gene are SGHRS and YFSETQ. The trim removed 4 bases at V and 0 bases at J, leaving 1 base unmatched. CDR3 bases: TGCGCCAGCAGCGCAGGGGGTAGCAATCAGCCCCAGCATTTT. It specifies CASSAGGSNQPQHF.

The rearrangement joins TRBV12-5 to TRBJ1-1, with D perhaps TRBD1 (5 bases). The ends were cut back, 2 bases at V and 5 bases at J, with 12 bases in the middle. From germline, CDR1 is LGHNT and CDR2 FRNRAP. The CDR3 totals 14 residues. This CDR3 reads CASGLFPQGTEAFF. The CDR3 coding sequence is TGTGCTAGTGGTTTGTTCCCGCAGGGAACTGAAGCTTTCTTT. Full variable domain (remainder filled in from reference TRBV12-5 and TRBJ1-1): DARVTQTPRHKVTEMGQEVTMRCQPILGHNTVFWYRQTMMQGLELLAYFRNRAPLDDSGMPKDRFSAEMPDATLATLKIQPSEPRDSAVYFCASGLFPQGTEAFFGQGTRLTVV.

This clonotype has a handful of counts. V is TRBV7-2 and J is TRBJ2-1; D not certain. The CDR3 is 14 residues long. The germline V and J ends were trimmed by 5 bases and 10 bases, with 18 bases remaining between them. Germline V lookup: CDR1 SGHTA, CDR2 FQGNSA. The CDR3 DNA follows: TGTGCCAGCAGCCCGGATCGTTGGGCGAGGGAGCAGTTCTTC. Translating it yields CASSPDRWAREQFF.

The table lists this clonotype with a few counts. V gene TRBV28 combines with J gene TRBJ1-2, with D uncertain. V dropped 5 bases and J dropped 4 bases, with 23 bases sitting between them. Germline-derived CDR1 and CDR2 are MDHEN and SYDVKM. This CDR3 contains 17 residues. The CDR3 DNA sequence: TGTGCCAGCAGTCTCCGACCCGGCTTCCGGGAGGGCTATGGCTACACCTTC. Translation: CASSLRPGFREGYGYTF.